Below are 29 T cell receptor beta chains sequenced from a single sample in a study of T cells in localized non-small cell lung cancer. Method: immunoSEQ multiplex PCR; TCRdb's copy keeps in-frame clones and lacks some. The sample contains approximately 11,000 clones, 25% to 35% of which appear only once. This specimen consisted of lung tumor tissue, obtained before any cancer treatment. Source of these receptors: a man aged 40 to 69 with stage I lung adenocarcinoma.

The V call is TRBV9, the J call TRBJ1-4; D may be TRBD1 (6 bases). V gave up 4 bases and J gave up 7 bases, with 14 bases separating them. Germline assignment: CDR1 SGDLS and CDR2 YYNGEE. The CDR3 sequence is 14 residues long. The CDR3 DNA reads as TGTGCCAGCAGCCCCACAGGGAGCCCTGAAAAACTGTTTTTT. Translating it yields CASSPTGSPEKLFF. Complete variable domain (other parts from reference TRBV9 and TRBJ1-4): DSGVTQTPKHLITATGQRVTLRCSPRSGDLSVYWYQQSLDQGLQFLIQYYNGEERAKGNILERFSAQQFPDLHSELNLSSLELGDSALYFCASSPTGSPEKLFFGSGTQLSVL.

The chain has TRBV23-1 and TRBJ1-2; the D gene is possibly TRBD1 (6 bases). TRBV23-1 is classed as an ORF, of uncertain function. CDR3 length: 17 amino acids. V was shortened by 3 bases and J by 2 bases, with 19 bases between the two germline ends. In nucleotides, the CDR3 is TGCGCCAGCAGTCACCGGGACACCCGAACGTGGAACTATGGCTACACCTTC. Protein: CASSHRDTRTWNYGYTF.

The chain couples TRBV19 to TRBJ2-1, with TRBD1 identical over 8 bases. With 9 bases clipped from V and 5 bases from J, the junction kept 9 bases outside the gene matches. The germline V gene encodes CDR1 LNHDA and CDR2 SQIVND (reference sequence). The CDR3 spans 14 residues. The CDR3 here is CASTTGGQHNEQFF. CDR3 coding DNA: TGTGCCAGCACTACAGGGGGTCAACACAATGAGCAGTTCTTC. Combining the CDR3 with reference TRBV19 and TRBJ2-1 gives the whole variable domain DGGITQSPKYLFRKEGQNVTLSCEQNLNHDAMYWYRQDPGQGLRLIYYSQIVNDFQKGDIAEGYSVSREKKESFPLTVTSAQKNPTAFYLCASTTGGQHNEQFFGPGTRLTVL.

The gene calls are TRBV25-1 and TRBJ1-2; 11 positions agree with TRBD1. The CDR3 runs 16 residues. Germline V gene sequence: CDR1 MGHDK, CDR2 SYGVNS. The V gene end was trimmed by 5 bases and the J gene end by 4 bases; junction bases not matched to a gene: 9. The CDR3 spells CASSPWTGGMSYGYTF. CDR3 sequence (DNA): TGTGCCAGCAGTCCCTGGACAGGGGGCATGTCCTATGGCTACACCTTC.

This clone turned up a few times. The V and J genes are TRBV15 and TRBJ2-3; TRBD2 might be the D (5 bases). Germline loops: CDR1 LNHNV, CDR2 YYDKDF (reference sequence). Deletions cut 6 bases from V and 2 bases from J, with 12 bases between. There are 14 residues in the CDR3. The CDR3 bases are TGTGCCACCAGTCCGGCGGGCTACACAGATACGCAGTATTTT. Encoded protein: CATSPAGYTDTQYF.

This clone was counted only a few times. The genes are TRBV1 and TRBJ2-6; the table names TRBD1, a call not compared with the DNA. TRBV1 is a known pseudogene. The CDR3 runs 16 residues. The CDR3 is CASSQDRGSGANVLTF. The CDR3 region has the DNA TGCGCCAGCAGCCAAGATAGGGGCTCTGGGGCCAACGTCCTGACTTTC.

The chain combines TRBV25-1 with TRBJ1-3; a possible D gene is TRBD1 (5 bases). The CDR3 has 16 residues. Trimming shortened V by 3 bases and J by 2 bases, and 14 bases separated the two germline ends. Germline V gene data show CDR1 as MGHDK and CDR2 as SYGVNS. The CDR3 bases are TGTGCCAGCAGTGAGTCCCTCTCCAGGGCTGGAAACACCATATATTTT. Residues: CASSESLSRAGNTIYF. Variable domain in full (rest from reference TRBV25-1 and TRBJ1-3): EADIYQTPRYLVIGTGKKITLECSQTMGHDKMYWYQQDPGMELHLIHYSYGVNSTEKGDLSSESTVSRIRTEHFPLTLESARPSHTSQYLCASSESLSRAGNTIYFGEGSWLTVV.

The V call is TRBV19, the J call TRBJ2-3; tentatively, D is TRBD1 or TRBD2 (5 bases each). V gave up 3 bases and J gave up 11 bases, with 15 bases separating them. Germline CDR1 LNHDA, CDR2 SQIVND (reference sequence). This CDR3 spans 13 amino acids. CDR3 nucleotide sequence: TGTGCCAGTAGTATTTCGAGGGACGGTAGGCAGTATTTT. It translates to CASSISRDGRQYF.

The rearrangement joins TRBV30 to TRBJ1-1, with a weak D call TRBD1 (6 bases). Trimming removed 8 bases at V and 3 bases at J, with 13 bases between. Germline CDR1 is GTSNPN and CDR2 is SVGIG (reference sequence). CDR3 length: 12 residues. CDR3 coding DNA: TGTGCCGGGACCACAGGGTACACTGAAGCTTTCTTT. Translating it yields CAGTTGYTEAFF.

The genes are TRBV7-6 and TRBJ2-5; 12 bases agree with TRBD1. Germline V lookup: CDR1 SGHVS, CDR2 FNYEAQ. Germline trimming cut 1 base from V and 7 bases from J; bases unmatched to any gene: 7. CDR3 length equals 16 residues. The CDR3 region has the DNA TGTGCCAGCAGCTTAGGGGACAGGGGGCATGTGGCGACCCAGTACTTC. As protein: CASSLGDRGHVATQYF. Together with reference TRBV7-6 and TRBJ2-5, the CDR3 gives the full variable domain: GAGVSQSPRYKVTKRGQDVALRCDPISGHVSLYWYRQALGQGPEFLTYFNYEAQQDKSGLPNDRFSAERPEGSISTLTIQRTEQRDSAMYRCASSLGDRGHVATQYFGPGTRLLVL.

The chain carries TRBV6-8 and TRBJ1-1, with a tentative D call TRBD1 (5 bases). This CDR3 has 12 residues. Per germline, CDR1 MNHGY and CDR2 SAAAGT. With 7 bases removed from V and 5 bases from J, the gap between germline ends came to 11 bases. CDR3 protein: CASTGLGTEAFF. As DNA, the CDR3 is TGTGCCAGCACAGGGTTGGGGACTGAAGCTTTCTTT.

The gene calls are TRBV9 and TRBJ1-5, with unresolved D. The length of the CDR3 is 15 residues. Germline values: CDR1 SGDLS, CDR2 YYNGEE. V was trimmed by 5 bases and J by 2 bases, leaving 14 bases between them. The CDR3 here is CASRERTGGNQPQHF. CDR3 in DNA: TGTGCCAGCAGAGAACGAACCGGAGGCAATCAGCCCCAGCATTTT. Based on the CDR3 plus reference TRBV9 and TRBJ1-5, the full variable domain is DSGVTQTPKHLITATGQRVTLRCSPRSGDLSVYWYQQSLDQGLQFLIQYYNGEERAKGNILERFSAQQFPDLHSELNLSSLELGDSALYFCASRERTGGNQPQHFGDGTRLSIL.

This rearrangement joins TRBV6-8 to TRBJ1-2; D is possibly TRBD1 (6 bases). Germline lookup yields CDR1 MNHGY and CDR2 SAAAGT. V dropped 4 bases and J dropped 14 bases, with 17 bases sitting between them. CDR3 length: 12 amino acids. CDR3 in amino acids: CASSSQGTRRTF. The CDR3 DNA follows: TGTGCCAGCAGTTCCCAGGGGACCCGACGGACCTTC.

The chain has TRBV12-5 and TRBJ1-5, with TRBD1 as a possible D gene (6 bases). V lost 0 bases and J lost 12, with 12 bases in between. Germline V lookup: CDR1 LGHNT, CDR2 FRNRAP. CDR3 length: 13 amino acids. CDR3 DNA: TGTGCTAGTGGTTTGGTCTCACAGGGTCTCCAGCATTTT. This translates into CASGLVSQGLQHF.

Only a few counts were recorded for this clone. The V gene is TRBV11-3, the J gene TRBJ2-2; 9 bases are shared with TRBD1. The CDR3 sequence is 16 residues long. With 4 bases clipped from V and 4 bases from J, the junction kept 7 bases outside the gene matches. The germline V gene encodes CDR1 SGHNT and CDR2 YENEEA. CDR3 DNA: TGTGCCAGCAGCTCCTCCGGGACAGGGCCCACCGGGGAGCTGTTTTTT. Translating gives CASSSSGTGPTGELFF.

This clone was seen many times. The chain recombines TRBV6-8 with TRBJ1-6; TRBD1 aligns across 7 bases. The V segment lost 8 bases and the J segment 10 bases; nucleotides outside the gene matches: 11. The V gene's germline CDR1 is MNHGY and CDR2 SAAAGT. The CDR3 totals 14 residues. CDR3 sequence (DNA): TGTGCCAGCCAGTCAACAGGGGAAGGGTCACCCCTCCACTTT. It translates to CASQSTGEGSPLHF.

This clone turned up a few times. The chain links TRBV9 to TRBJ2-7, with TRBD1 identical over 9 bases. V gave up 0 bases and J gave up 6 bases; unmatched junction bases: 10. Per the germline V gene, CDR1 is SGDLS and CDR2 is YYNGEE. CDR3 length equals 16 residues. The DNA for the CDR3 is TGTGCCAGCAGCGTAGCGGGGGGACAGGGAGGGAGCGAGCAGTACTTC. Protein: CASSVAGGQGGSEQYF.

The chain combines TRBV14 with TRBJ2-2; no reliable D call. V was trimmed by 1 base and J by 4 bases, leaving 10 bases between them. Germline V CDR1 and CDR2: SGHDN, FVKESK. CDR3 length equals 15 residues. The CDR3: CASSQVWGGTGELFF. The CDR3 DNA follows: TGTGCCAGCAGCCAAGTGTGGGGTGGCACCGGGGAGCTGTTTTTT.

This clone came up a few times. DNA for the CDR3: TGTGCCTGGGGGGAGTCCCGGGGAGCTTTCTTT. This sequence encodes CAWGESRGAFF. The rearrangement joins TRBV30 to TRBJ1-1; D gene ambiguous. Germline V gene lookup returns CDR1 GTSNPN and CDR2 SVGIG (reference sequence). Deletions cut 5 bases from V and 10 bases from J, with 14 bases between. This CDR3 region has 11 residues.

J is TRBJ2-3 and V is TRBV15, with 10 positions matching TRBD2. CDR1 and CDR2 (germline): LNHNV, YYDKDF (reference sequence). The CDR3 loop spans 16 amino acids. With 1 base clipped from V and 2 bases from J, the junction kept 3 bases outside the gene matches. As DNA, the CDR3 is TGTGCCACCAGCAGAGGTCTAGCGGGGGTCACAGATACGCAGTATTTT. The encoded protein is CATSRGLAGVTDTQYF.

This clone was detected a few times. The chain has TRBV4-1 and TRBJ1-3; possible D gene TRBD1, 5 bases. The CDR3 loop spans 16 amino acids. CDR1 MGHRA and CDR2 YSYEKL come from the germline V gene. V was trimmed by 0 bases and J by 6 bases, leaving 15 bases between them. The CDR3, as DNA: TGCGCCAGCAGCCAAGATGAGTGGGGGGTGGTAAACACCATATATTTT. It translates to CASSQDEWGVVNTIYF.

The V call is TRBV5-1, the J call TRBJ1-5; D is ambiguous. This CDR3 comprises 15 residues. V was pared by 0 bases and J by 3 bases, with 10 bases between. CDR1 and CDR2 from the germline V gene are SGHRS and YFSETQ. The CDR3 sequence: CASSLAGGLNQPQHF. As DNA, the CDR3 is TGCGCCAGCAGCTTGGCAGGAGGTCTCAATCAGCCCCAGCATTTT.

This chain uses TRBV5-1 with TRBJ2-5, with D perhaps TRBD2 (8 bases). CDR1 is SGHRS and CDR2 is YFSETQ in the germline V gene. V was cut by 6 bases and J by 5 bases, with 17 bases left in between. This CDR3 is 14 amino acids long. DNA of the CDR3: TGCGCCAGCAAAAGGGCGGGGGGACAGGAGACCCAGTACTTC. As protein: CASKRAGGQETQYF.

The gene calls are TRBV11-3 and TRBJ2-6, with D maybe TRBD1 (6 bases). The CDR3 runs to 16 residues. In germline, CDR1 is SGHNT, CDR2 YENEEA. Between the trimmed V and J ends, which lost 5 bases and 4 bases, there was a span of 15 bases. Here the CDR3 DNA reads TGTGCCAGCAGCCTGCACAGGGCTTCGGGGGCCAACGTCCTGACTTTC. The encoded protein is CASSLHRASGANVLTF.

The chain couples TRBV28 to TRBJ2-7, with 10 positions matching TRBD1. The CDR3 runs 16 residues. V shed 5 bases, J shed 2 bases, and the junction held 9 bases outside the gene matches. The germline V gene encodes CDR1 MDHEN and CDR2 SYDVKM. CDR3 sequence: CASSPGQGVLTYEQYF. The CDR3 DNA sequence: TGTGCCAGCAGTCCCGGACAGGGGGTCTTAACCTACGAGCAGTACTTC.

This clone has a handful of counts. This sequence joins TRBV16 and TRBJ1-5, with D perhaps matching TRBD1 (5 bases). CDR1 is KGHSY and CDR2 is FQNENV in the germline V gene. The CDR3 contains 14 residues. Deletions cut 5 bases from V and 0 bases from J, with 8 bases between. In DNA, the CDR3 is TGTGCCAGCAGCGAGACAGATAGCAATCAGCCCCAGCATTTT. Amino acid sequence: CASSETDSNQPQHF. The variable domain in full, completed from reference TRBV16 and TRBJ1-5, reads GEEVAQTPKHLVRGEGQKAKLYCAPIKGHSYVFWYQQVLKNEFKFLISFQNENVFDETGMPKERFSAKCLPNSPCSLEIQATKLEDSAVYFCASSETDSNQPQHFGDGTRLSIL.

The chain carries TRBV30 and TRBJ1-1, with no clear D. The V and J ends lost 0 bases and 0 bases respectively, with 8 bases between them. CDR1 is GTSNPN and CDR2 is SVGIG in the germline V gene (reference sequence). CDR3 length equals 14 residues. The CDR3 loop is CAWSVGQLNTEAFF. The CDR3 bases are TGTGCCTGGAGTGTAGGTCAGTTGAACACTGAAGCTTTCTTT. Drawing the rest from reference TRBV30 and TRBJ1-1, the complete variable domain is SQTIHQWPATLVQPVGSPLSLECTVEGTSNPNLYWYRQAAGRGLQLLFYSVGIGQISSEVPQNLSASRPQDRQFILSSKKLLLSDSGFYLCAWSVGQLNTEAFFGQGTRLTVV.

V and J are TRBV5-1 and TRBJ2-3; maybe TRBD2 (6 bases). The CDR3 spans 14 residues. Trimming stripped 7 bases from V and 4 bases from J, with 16 bases between. Germline V gene lookup returns CDR1 SGHRS and CDR2 YFSETQ. CDR3 sequence (DNA): TGCGCCAGCGGTTTGGGGGACTCGGCAGATACGCAGTATTTT. This translates into CASGLGDSADTQYF.

This clone occurred a few times. The V and J genes are TRBV9 and TRBJ2-5, with 7 bases fitting TRBD1. V lost 3 bases to trimming and J lost 0 bases; unmatched junction nucleotides: 2. Germline-derived CDR1 and CDR2 are SGDLS and YYNGEE. The CDR3 contains 14 residues. The CDR3 region is CASSGGQYQETQYF. The CDR3 DNA sequence: TGTGCCAGCAGCGGGGGACAGTACCAAGAGACCCAGTACTTC.